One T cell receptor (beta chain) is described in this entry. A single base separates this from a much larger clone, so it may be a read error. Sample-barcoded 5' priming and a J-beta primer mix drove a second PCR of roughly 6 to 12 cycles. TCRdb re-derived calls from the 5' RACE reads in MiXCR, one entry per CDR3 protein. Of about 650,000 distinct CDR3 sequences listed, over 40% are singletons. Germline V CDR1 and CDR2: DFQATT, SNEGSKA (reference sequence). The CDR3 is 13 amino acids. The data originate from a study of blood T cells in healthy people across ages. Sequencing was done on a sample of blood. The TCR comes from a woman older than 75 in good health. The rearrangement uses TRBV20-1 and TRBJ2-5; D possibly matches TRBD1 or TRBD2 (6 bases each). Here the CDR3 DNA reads TGCAGTGCTAGGGGGGGACACCAAGATACCCAGTACTTC. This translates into CSARGGHQDTQYF.